Each of the 20 T cell receptor beta chains below was sequenced from the same sample in a study of beta chain features in type 1 diabetes. Study results and caveats: Shorter TCRB CDR3s, moderately but significantly so, were found in Type 1 diabetes patients in all four CD4+ subsets.

The antigens for these receptors are not known. cDNA synthesis used the whole RNA isolate, giving expressed TCRB sequences. Sequencing used immunoSEQ multiplex PCR; TCRdb keeps in-frame clones, though not all of them. The sample has under 300,000 clones, 16% seen once. The specimen sequenced was naive CD4+ T cells from blood. These receptors all stem from a man younger than 45 with type 1 diabetes.

This clone has just a few counts. The gene calls are TRBV6-4 and TRBJ2-4; D may be TRBD2 (5 bases). The CDR3 length is 14 residues. The V gene's germline CDR1 is MRHNA and CDR2 SNTAGT. V lost 6 bases, J lost 0 bases, and 9 bases lay in between. The CDR3 here is CASRTGLAKNIQYF. CDR3 sequence (DNA): TGTGCCAGCAGGACCGGACTAGCCAAAAACATTCAGTACTTC.

The genes are TRBV7-3 and TRBJ2-1; tentatively, D is TRBD2 (6 bases). CDR3 length equals 13 residues. Germline V gives CDR1 SGHTA, CDR2 FQGTGA. V gave up 4 bases and J gave up 9 bases, with 13 bases separating them. The CDR3 here is CASSSQLATEQFF. The CDR3 region has the DNA TGTGCCAGCAGCTCACAACTAGCTACTGAGCAGTTCTTC. Full variable domain (missing parts from reference TRBV7-3 and TRBJ2-1): GAGVSQTPSNKVTEKGKYVELRCDPISGHTALYWYRQSLGQGPEFLIYFQGTGAADDSGLPNDRFFAVRPEGSVSTLKIQRTERGDSAVYLCASSSQLATEQFFGPGTRLTVL.

This clone was seen only a few times. The chain links TRBV30 to TRBJ2-5; 12 nucleotides line up with TRBD2. V lost 3 bases, J lost 1 base, and 9 bases stayed unmatched. Germline V lookup: CDR1 GTSNPN, CDR2 SVGIG (reference sequence). The CDR3 is 17 amino acids. The CDR3 nucleotides are TGTGCCTGGAGCCCAGGACTAGCGGGATCCCTCCAAGAGACCCAGTACTTC. Translation gives CAWSPGLAGSLQETQYF.

The chain joins TRBV7-8 to TRBJ2-1, with D possibly being TRBD2 (6 bases). The CDR3 length is 14 residues. V was clipped by 2 bases and J by 8 bases, with 13 bases between them. The germline V gene encodes CDR1 SGHVS and CDR2 FQNEAQ. The CDR3: CASSLPGRRDEQFF. The CDR3 nucleotides are TGTGCCAGCAGCTTACCAGGTCGGAGGGATGAGCAGTTCTTC.

This chain links TRBV5-1 with TRBJ2-3; 9 bases are a match to TRBD2. This CDR3 has 14 residues. Germline CDR1 and CDR2: SGHRS and YFSETQ. Germline trimming cut 3 bases from V and 6 bases from J; bases unmatched to any gene: 5. This CDR3 is CASSSGLASDTQYF. Written as DNA, the CDR3 is TGCGCCAGCAGCTCGGGACTAGCCTCCGATACGCAGTATTTT.

This clone has more than one count but fewer than ten. CDR3 sequence: CAWSASGPYEQYF. DNA of the CDR3: TGTGCCTGGAGCGCTAGCGGACCCTACGAGCAGTACTTC. The V and J genes are TRBV30 and TRBJ2-7, with TRBD2 matching over 7 bases. CDR1 is GTSNPN and CDR2 is SVGIG in the germline V gene (reference sequence). V dropped 3 bases and J dropped 2; count of bases not matched to a gene: 4. The CDR3 sequence is 13 residues long. The full variable domain, completed using reference TRBV30 and TRBJ2-7, is SQTIHQWPATLVQPVGSPLSLECTVEGTSNPNLYWYRQAAGRGLQLLFYSVGIGQISSEVPQNLSASRPQDRQFILSSKKLLLSDSGFYLCAWSASGPYEQYFGPGTRLTVT.

As DNA, the CDR3 is TGTGCCAGCAGCTTTTCGAGCGGCTACGAGCAGTACTTC. This sequence encodes CASSFSSGYEQYF. J is TRBJ2-7 and V is TRBV7-2; TRBD2 is a possible D gene (5 bases). V was cut by 3 bases and J by 3 bases, with 9 bases left in between. Germline V gene data show CDR1 as SGHTA and CDR2 as FQGNSA. The CDR3 is made up of 13 amino acids.

This clone was detected a few times. The rearrangement uses TRBV6-5 and TRBJ2-3; 7 nucleotides agree with TRBD2. CDR3 length equals 15 residues. V lost 3 bases and J lost 4; bases outside the gene matches: 7. Germline CDR1 and CDR2: MNHEY and SVGAGI. CDR3 amino acids: CASSYGAGDPDTQYF. For the CDR3, the DNA is TGTGCCAGCAGTTATGGGGCGGGAGACCCAGATACGCAGTATTTT.

The chain carries TRBV9 and TRBJ2-1; D gene ambiguous. V shed 4 bases and J shed 6 bases, with 5 bases lying between them. The CDR3 is made up of 11 amino acids. Germline assignment: CDR1 SGDLS and CDR2 YYNGEE. In nucleotides, the CDR3 is TGTGCCAGCAGCTTTCTCAATGAGCAGTTCTTC. Amino acids: CASSFLNEQFF.

The chain recombines TRBV4-1 with TRBJ1-4, with TRBD1 identical over 7 bases. The CDR3 extends over 16 amino acids. In germline, CDR1 is MGHRA, CDR2 YSYEKL. V shed 4 bases and J 4 bases; nucleotides not matched to a gene: 9. The CDR3 nucleotides are TGCGCCAGCAGCCTGGGGGGGACAGTTATTAATGAAAAACTGTTTTTT. Amino acid sequence: CASSLGGTVINEKLFF.

V is TRBV27 and J is TRBJ2-5, with D possibly TRBD2 on 6 matching bases. The CDR3 totals 14 residues. Germline CDR1 is MNHEY and CDR2 is SMNVEV (reference sequence). The ends were cut back, 4 bases at V and 1 base at J, with 10 bases in the middle. This CDR3 is CASSSERVQETQYF. The CDR3 DNA reads as TGTGCCAGCAGTTCAGAGCGGGTCCAAGAGACCCAGTACTTC.

The V gene is TRBV25-1, the J gene TRBJ1-1; D may be TRBD1 (6 bases). This CDR3 has 14 residues. Germline lookup yields CDR1 MGHDK and CDR2 SYGVNS. V was shortened by 2 bases and J by 0 bases, with 7 bases between the two germline ends. CDR3 bases: TGTGCCAGCAGTGAAGACAGGTTGAACACTGAAGCTTTCTTT. It encodes CASSEDRLNTEAFF.

The V and J genes are TRBV7-9 and TRBJ1-5; D possibly corresponds to TRBD1 (5 bases). The CDR3 runs to 13 residues. CDR1 and CDR2 (germline): SEHNR, FQNEAQ (reference sequence). Trimming left V 5 bases short and J 4 bases short, with 9 bases between. The CDR3 loop is CASSTGGNQPQHF. CDR3 DNA: TGTGCCAGCAGCACCGGGGGAAATCAGCCCCAGCATTTT.

In regard to this clone: Within the sample, other DNA sequences also encode this same CDR3. The chain is built from TRBV5-1 and TRBJ2-3, with D unclear. Trimming pared 2 bases from V and 2 bases from J, leaving 3 bases between. CDR1 and CDR2 from the germline V gene are SGHRS and YFSETQ. The CDR3 runs 12 residues. Here the CDR3 DNA reads TGCGCCAGCAGCTTAGTCACAGATACGCAGTATTTT. It codes for CASSLVTDTQYF.

This rearrangement joins TRBV7-9 to TRBJ2-7, with 10 bases lining up with TRBD1. The CDR3 extends over 16 amino acids. CDR1 is SEHNR, CDR2 FQNEAQ, per germline (reference sequence). Unmatched junction bases numbered 7, after V lost 5 bases and J lost 0 bases. The CDR3 region is CASSPWDRGSSYEQYF. CDR3 DNA sequence: TGTGCCAGCAGCCCATGGGACAGGGGAAGCTCCTACGAGCAGTACTTC.

This clone was seen only a few times. This chain joins TRBV27 and TRBJ2-3, with 10 bases identical to TRBD1. CDR3 size: 14 residues. After removal of 3 bases from V and 9 bases from J, the junction contained 6 bases not matched to a gene. Germline V gives CDR1 MNHEY, CDR2 SMNVEV (reference sequence). The CDR3, as DNA: TGTGCCAGCAGTTTCCGCCGGGACAGGGGCACGCAGTATTTT. This sequence encodes CASSFRRDRGTQYF.

The rearrangement joins TRBV4-1 to TRBJ2-3; 11 positions match TRBD1. The germline gives CDR1 MGHRA, CDR2 YSYEKL. The CDR3 spans 16 residues. With 3 bases clipped from V and 5 bases from J, the junction kept 7 bases outside the gene matches. The CDR3 DNA reads as TGCGCCAGCAGCCATGTTGGACAGGGGGCCAAAGATACGCAGTATTTT. It translates to CASSHVGQGAKDTQYF.

The chain couples TRBV27 to TRBJ2-3, with 11 bases fitting TRBD2. V lost 3 bases and J lost 3; bases outside the gene matches: 2. Germline V gene sequence: CDR1 MNHEY, CDR2 SMNVEV (reference sequence). This CDR3 has 15 residues. The CDR3 sequence is CASSFVAGGTDTQYF. CDR3 sequence (DNA): TGTGCCAGCAGTTTTGTAGCGGGAGGGACAGATACGCAGTATTTT.

The V call is TRBV7-2, the J call TRBJ2-3; D call uncertain. V was clipped by 1 base and J by 3 bases, with 5 bases between them. Per the germline V gene, CDR1 is SGHTA and CDR2 is FQGNSA. The CDR3 consists of 13 residues. The CDR3 sequence: CASSLGQTDTQYF. The CDR3 DNA is TGTGCCAGCAGCTTAGGTCAGACAGATACGCAGTATTTT.

This clone was counted between two and nine times. The rearrangement joins TRBV6-6 to TRBJ2-5; D is possibly TRBD2 (6 bases). The CDR3 sequence is 14 residues long. The V end lost 6 bases, the J end lost 1 base, and 12 bases lay between the germline ends. CDR1 MNHNY and CDR2 SVGAGI come from the germline V gene (reference sequence). This CDR3 reads CASSSSGGQETQYF. CDR3 DNA: TGTGCCAGCAGCTCCTCCGGGGGCCAAGAGACCCAGTACTTC.